A selection of T cell receptor beta chains follows, all from one sample in a study of T cells in tuberculosis. Assay: immunoSEQ multiplex PCR; the TCRdb copy retains only in-frame clones and omits some. The table lists over 30,000 clones, approximately 96% of them singletons, with 6.2% in the top ten. The sample taken for sequencing was PBMCs. These receptors came from a donor aged 10-29 years with latent tuberculosis or without tuberculosis infection. Each CDR3 is given with its conserved first and last residue. A D gene is named only where the DNA matches it firmly. Size is stated for part of the rows, as once, few or many counts, or as a class when the clone is expanded.

TRBD1	TRBV9	TRBJ2-5	.	TGTGCCAGCAGCGTTCAGACTGGGACAGGACAAGAGACCCAGTACTTC	CASSVQTGTGQETQYF
.	TRBV10-3	TRBJ2-1	.	TGTGCCATCAGTTCGAGGCAAGGGGATTACAATGAGCAGTTCTTC	CAISSRQGDYNEQFF
TRBD2	TRBV5-1	TRBJ2-1	.	TGCGCCAGCAGCTTGAAACTAGCGGGCCTCAATGAGCAGTTCTTC	CASSLKLAGLNEQFF
.	TRBV4-1	TRBJ2-5	.	TGCGCCAGCAGCCAAGACAACAGCTTGAAGACCCAGTACTTC	CASSQDNSLKTQYF
TRBD1	TRBV27	TRBJ1-1	.	TGTGCCAGCAGTTGGGACAGGGGGATGAACACTGAAGCTTTCTTT	CASSWDRGMNTEAFF
.	TRBV19	TRBJ2-7	.	TGTGCCAGTAGTGGGGCGATAGGCTCCTACGAGCAGTACTTC	CASSGAIGSYEQYF
TRBD1	TRBV28	TRBJ1-3	.	TGTGCCAGCAGTTCCGACAGGGAGGCTGGAAACACCATATATTTT	CASSSDREAGNTIYF
.	TRBV13	TRBJ2-5	.	TGTGCCAGCAGTGTCTCCGGGGCCCAGTACTTC	CASSVSGAQYF
.	TRBV5-1	TRBJ1-1	.	TGCGCCAGCAGGTTGAGACAGCTGAACACTGAAGCTTTCTTT	CASRLRQLNTEAFF
.	TRBV28	TRBJ2-2	.	TGTGCCAGCAGAGATACTAGTACCGGGGAGCTGTTTTTT	CASRDTSTGELFF
TRBD1	TRBV30	TRBJ1-1	.	TGTGCCTGGAGTGTGGGACAGAAAGCTTTCTTT	CAWSVGQKAFF
.	TRBV21-1	TRBJ1-6	.	TGTGCCAGCAGTAAAGTAGTAGCTACACATACAAATTCACCCCTCCACTTT	CASSKVVATHTNSPLHF
TRBD1	TRBV2	TRBJ1-3	.	TGTGCCAGCAGAGAAGGACAGGGGATCTCTGGAAACACCATATATTTT	CASREGQGISGNTIYF
.	TRBV6-1	TRBJ2-7	.	TGTGCCAGCAGCCCACCCCATGGCAGTTCCTACGAGCAGTACTTC	CASSPPHGSSYEQYF
TRBD1	TRBV5-6	TRBJ1-4	.	TGTGCCAGCAGCGAAATGGCCAGGGGGATAGGGGAAAAACTGTTTTTT	CASSEMARGIGEKLFF
TRBD2	TRBV5-1	TRBJ2-1	.	TGCGCCAGCAGCGAGACGGGGACTAGCGGGGTTGAGCAGTTCTTC	CASSETGTSGVEQFF
TRBD1	TRBV6-4	TRBJ2-7	.	TGTGCCAGCAGTGACTCGCCCGGACAGGGGGCGGGGGAGCAGTACTTC	CASSDSPGQGAGEQYF
.	TRBV4-1	TRBJ1-5	.	TGCGCCAGCAGCCAACGGACAGACGACGCTCAGCCCCAGCATTTT	CASSQRTDDAQPQHF
TRBD2	TRBV9	TRBJ2-3	.	TGTGCCAGCAGCGTGACTAGCGGGGATTCCACAGATACGCAGTATTTT	CASSVTSGDSTDTQYF
TRBD2	TRBV2	TRBJ2-1	.	TGTGCCAGCAGAAGGCGCGTTTTCACTAGCGGGAGGGCCAGCGACAATGAGCAGTTCTTC	CASRRRVFTSGRASDNEQFF
TRBD2	TRBV5-6	TRBJ2-5	.	TGTGCCAGCGCCCCGGGGGGGCGGGAAAAGACCCAGTACTTC	CASAPGGREKTQYF
.	TRBV18	TRBJ2-2	.	TGTGCCAGCTCACCAATCACTGCACGTTGGAGAAGCGGATACACCGGGGAGCTGTTTTTT	CASSPITARWRSGYTGELFF
TRBD1	TRBV5-1	TRBJ2-3	.	TGCGCCAGCAGTCGGGACAGCATTAGCACAGATACGCAGTATTTT	CASSRDSISTDTQYF
.	TRBV5-1	TRBJ2-3	.	TGCGCCAGCAGCTTGGAACAGGGAAGGGAAGATACGCAGTATTTT	CASSLEQGREDTQYF
TRBD1	TRBV6-5	TRBJ2-7	.	TGTGCCAGCAGTTACTCGGGCAGGGGGTACGAGCAGTACTTC	CASSYSGRGYEQYF
.	TRBV6-1	TRBJ1-2	.	TGTGCCAGCAGTGTAATACAGGGCGCCTATGGCTACACCTTC	CASSVIQGAYGYTF
.	TRBV7-9	TRBJ2-7	.	TGTGCCAGCAGCTTACCGGTGGTTAGCCCAACACGGCAGTACTTC	CASSLPVVSPTRQYF
.	TRBV30	TRBJ2-7	.	TGTGCCTGCGTTACTAGGGGGGGCTACGAGCAGTACTTC	CACVTRGGYEQYF
.	TRBV6-1	TRBJ1-1	.	TGTGCCAGCAAAGACCGGACATTTGGGGCTGAAGCTTTCTTT	CASKDRTFGAEAFF
TRBD2	TRBV5-1	TRBJ2-3	.	TGCGCCAGCAGCTTGGCTAGCGGGGGGTTGGCAGATACGCAGTATTTT	CASSLASGGLADTQYF
.	TRBV7-6	TRBJ2-7	.	TGTGCCAGCAGCTTAGCCTCAGGGGTCAAAGGCTCCTACGAGCAGTACTTC	CASSLASGVKGSYEQYF
.	TRBV19	TRBJ1-2	.	TGTGCCAGTAGTATGGACAGAGAGTCCTCTGGCACCTTC	CASSMDRESSGTF
TRBD2	TRBV5-1	TRBJ2-1	.	TGCGCCAGCAGCCTTAGCGGGGGGGCCCCCAATGAGCAGTTCTTC	CASSLSGGAPNEQFF
.	TRBV5-1	TRBJ1-2	.	TGCGCCAGCAGCTTAACGGTTAACTATGGCTACACCTTC	CASSLTVNYGYTF
TRBD1	TRBV6-5	TRBJ2-5	once	TGTGCCAGCAGTTACTCGTTCCGGGGACAGGGCGAGACCCAGTACTTC	CASSYSFRGQGETQYF
.	TRBV29-1	TRBJ1-4	.	TGCAGCGTTTGTACAGGGACGGTGCGAAAACTGTTTTTT	CSVCTGTVRKLFF
TRBD2	TRBV7-9	TRBJ2-7	once	TGTGCCAGCACCCTCGGGACTAGCCCCTACGAGCAGTACTTC	CASTLGTSPYEQYF
TRBD1	TRBV7-3	TRBJ1-2	.	TGTGCCAGCAGCCCGACAGGGCGAACATCCTATGGCTACACCTTC	CASSPTGRTSYGYTF
.	TRBV6-5	TRBJ1-2	.	TGTGCCAGCAGTTACCTCACAGGCCTCAACTATGGCTACACCTTC	CASSYLTGLNYGYTF